This T cell receptor (beta chain) was recovered during a study of blood T cell repertoires in COVID-19. The overall study: In each case, the material was cDNA or gDNA derived from T cells, B-cell-depleted T cells, or PBMCs.

Profiled with immunoSEQ multiplex PCR; TCRdb holds only in-frame clones, not every one. The table lists 55,000 to 80,000 clones, around 82% of them singletons. Between the trimmed V and J ends, which lost 7 bases and 5 bases, there was a span of 15 bases. This CDR3 contains 13 residues. Germline-derived CDR1 and CDR2 are ENHRY and SYGVKD. The J gene is TRBJ2-7, the V gene TRBV10-3, with D possibly being TRBD1 (6 bases). This receptor was identified in a man aged 50-60 years with active COVID-19. Sequenced material: peripheral blood. CDR3 protein: CAIKSQGLNEQYF. CDR3 DNA: TGTGCCATCAAATCGCAGGGGCTGAACGAGCAGTACTTC.